This is a list of T cell receptor beta chains from one sample in a study of response to subunit inactivated influenza vaccine. MiXCR, applied by TCRdb to the RT-PCR reads, yields one record per CDR3 protein. The data show more than 200,000 distinct CDR3 sequences, 9% to 15% seen once. The specimen comprised non-naive T cells sorted from PBMCs, sampled 14 to 15 days before vaccination. These receptors were obtained from a man aged 50-59 years who received an inactivated influenza vaccine. The CDR3 runs from the conserved cysteine through the conserved F or W.

j_gene: TRBJ1-3; v_gene: TRBV4-3; CDR3aa: CASSPEGAGGNTIYF
j_gene: TRBJ1-1; v_gene: TRBV5-6; CDR3aa: CASSLYRKNTEAFF
j_gene: TRBJ2-7; v_gene: TRBV12-3/TRBV12-4; CDR3aa: CASSLSWLSYEQYF
j_gene: TRBJ1-3; v_gene: TRBV6-5; CDR3aa: CASSYGTSGNTIYF
j_gene: TRBJ2-7; v_gene: TRBV20-1; CDR3aa: CSANPPGHRPEQYF
j_gene: TRBJ2-2; v_gene: TRBV9; CDR3aa: CASSVEGAGELFF
j_gene: TRBJ2-1; v_gene: TRBV7-9; CDR3aa: CASSLRTSGRSNEQFF
j_gene: TRBJ1-1; v_gene: TRBV6-2/TRBV6-3; CDR3aa: CASSYSNGVGAFF
j_gene: TRBJ1-2; v_gene: TRBV5-1; CDR3aa: CASSLVAGALGGYTF
j_gene: TRBJ1-2; v_gene: TRBV6-5; CDR3aa: CASSYQGLGYTF
j_gene: TRBJ2-7; v_gene: TRBV20-1; CDR3aa: CSAGGTTYEQYF
j_gene: TRBJ2-1; v_gene: TRBV29-1; CDR3aa: CSVVRDSINEQFF
j_gene: TRBJ1-2; v_gene: TRBV6-1; CDR3aa: CASSEEFNYGYTF
j_gene: TRBJ2-1; v_gene: TRBV12-3/TRBV12-4; CDR3aa: CASRRGTVREQFF
j_gene: TRBJ2-5; v_gene: TRBV7-2; CDR3aa: CASSLAAGGRGETQYF
j_gene: TRBJ2-1; v_gene: TRBV12-3/TRBV12-4; CDR3aa: CASSRLGLYNEQFF
j_gene: TRBJ2-1; v_gene: TRBV13; CDR3aa: CASSLWGTSGKNEQFF
j_gene: TRBJ2-7; v_gene: TRBV20-1; CDR3aa: CSAGDSGQGTYEQYF
j_gene: TRBJ1-6; v_gene: TRBV5-1; CDR3aa: CASSLKSTGGNSPLHF
j_gene: TRBJ1-1; v_gene: TRBV7-2; CDR3aa: CASSSLGSVTEAFF
j_gene: TRBJ1-1; v_gene: TRBV28; CDR3aa: CASIGRADGNTEAFF
j_gene: TRBJ2-2; v_gene: TRBV7-9; CDR3aa: CASSPLGGVQNTGELFF
j_gene: TRBJ2-5; v_gene: TRBV5-1; CDR3aa: CASSLGFLAGGQYQETQYF
j_gene: TRBJ2-7; v_gene: TRBV20-1; CDR3aa: CSASATVTSSYEQYF
j_gene: TRBJ2-2; v_gene: TRBV12-3/TRBV12-4; CDR3aa: CASSLSYTGELFF
j_gene: TRBJ2-7; v_gene: TRBV7-9; CDR3aa: CASSLDPGHEQYF
j_gene: TRBJ2-7; v_gene: TRBV3-1; CDR3aa: CASGRASGVYEQYF
j_gene: TRBJ1-5; v_gene: TRBV2; CDR3aa: CASSAGNQPQHF
j_gene: TRBJ1-2; v_gene: TRBV5-1; CDR3aa: CASSPGQGSYGYTF
j_gene: TRBJ1-2; v_gene: TRBV7-9; CDR3aa: CASSLSRGGGYGYTF
j_gene: TRBJ2-1; v_gene: TRBV5-6; CDR3aa: CASSLARDITYNEQFF
j_gene: TRBJ2-1; v_gene: TRBV20-1; CDR3aa: CSAREEGTLYNEQFF
j_gene: TRBJ1-5; v_gene: TRBV10-3; CDR3aa: CATRQAVNQPQHF
j_gene: TRBJ2-7; v_gene: TRBV5-6; CDR3aa: CASSWTGNYEQYF
j_gene: TRBJ1-5; v_gene: TRBV7-8; CDR3aa: CASSYGQNSGGRQHF
j_gene: TRBJ2-7; v_gene: TRBV27; CDR3aa: CASGWYRAPYEQYF
j_gene: TRBJ1-5; v_gene: TRBV12-3/TRBV12-4; CDR3aa: CASSFQGESNQPQHF
j_gene: TRBJ1-6; v_gene: TRBV2; CDR3aa: CASSEDSLVSVLHF
j_gene: TRBJ2-1; v_gene: TRBV29-1; CDR3aa: CSVGLYPSSYNEQFF
j_gene: TRBJ2-3; v_gene: TRBV2; CDR3aa: CASRSSDTQYF
j_gene: TRBJ2-7; v_gene: TRBV18; CDR3aa: CASSDGTYEQYF
j_gene: TRBJ2-5; v_gene: TRBV20-1; CDR3aa: CSASHQETQYF
j_gene: TRBJ2-1; v_gene: TRBV7-6; CDR3aa: CASTPQESSYNEQFF
j_gene: TRBJ1-5; v_gene: TRBV10-3; CDR3aa: CAISVGTDNQPQHF
j_gene: TRBJ2-5; v_gene: TRBV20-1; CDR3aa: CSASPSGGPGTQYF
j_gene: TRBJ1-1; v_gene: TRBV20-1; CDR3aa: CSPRGRGNTEAFF
j_gene: TRBJ2-3; v_gene: TRBV12-3/TRBV12-4; CDR3aa: CASSFGGDTQYF
j_gene: TRBJ1-2; v_gene: TRBV28; CDR3aa: CASSLRTGGASYGYTF
j_gene: TRBJ1-1; v_gene: TRBV7-9; CDR3aa: CASSTDSYTEAFF
j_gene: TRBJ1-1; v_gene: TRBV4-3; CDR3aa: CASSQDIGFNTEAFF
j_gene: TRBJ1-2; v_gene: TRBV6-2/TRBV6-3; CDR3aa: CASSYGDSYGYTF
j_gene: TRBJ2-1; v_gene: TRBV20-1; CDR3aa: CSAPTRGVVDEQFF
j_gene: TRBJ2-1; v_gene: TRBV4-1; CDR3aa: CASRDERGRDEQFF
j_gene: TRBJ2-3; v_gene: TRBV29-1; CDR3aa: CSVHRLTDTQYF